The rows below give T cell receptor beta chains drawn from one sample of a study of T cell responses to AZD1222 COVID-19 vaccine. Data came from immunoSEQ multiplex PCR; TCRdb stores just in-frame clones and leaves some out. The sample yields over 150,000 clones, under 95% seen once. The sequencing here drew on peripheral blood, taken on day 0 of AZD1222 vaccination. These receptors all come from an adult in good health. Both conserved end residues are part of each CDR3. D genes are given only for firm matches. Size values are once, few and many counts, or a class for expanded clones, and some rows have none.

d_call	v_call	clone_size	j_call	cdr3_aa	cdr3_nt
NA	TRBV7-6	NA	TRBJ2-5	CASSLAVGIQETQYF	TGTGCCAGCAGCTTAGCTGTAGGCATCCAAGAGACCCAGTACTTC
NA	TRBV6-5	once	TRBJ1-1	CASSQTPRGTEAFF	TGTGCCAGCAGTCAGACACCCAGGGGAACTGAAGCTTTCTTT
NA	TRBV15	NA	TRBJ2-2	CATRGGTGNTGELFF	TGTGCCACCAGAGGAGGAACGGGTAACACCGGGGAGCTGTTTTTT
TRBD1	TRBV5-1	few	TRBJ2-7	CASSLGDQTGWNEQYF	TGCGCCAGCAGCTTGGGGGACCAGACAGGGTGGAACGAGCAGTACTTC
NA	TRBV6-1	NA	TRBJ1-5	CASSEGGTNQPQHF	TGTGCCAGCAGTGAAGGGGGCACGAATCAGCCCCAGCATTTT
NA	TRBV27	NA	TRBJ1-1	CASSFRPPKGLNTEAFF	TGTGCCAGCAGTTTCCGACCCCCAAAGGGCCTGAACACTGAAGCTTTCTTT
TRBD1	TRBV30	NA	TRBJ1-6	CAWSGQGFNSPLHF	TGTGCCTGGAGTGGACAGGGCTTTAATTCACCCCTCCACTTT
NA	TRBV19	NA	TRBJ2-1	CASSLDSPYNEQFF	TGTGCCAGTAGCCTCGACAGTCCCTACAATGAGCAGTTCTTC
NA	TRBV7-8	NA	TRBJ1-1	CASSPFVGIEAFF	TGTGCCAGCAGCCCCTTTGTCGGGATTGAAGCTTTCTTT
NA	TRBV6-5	NA	TRBJ2-1	CASSYSRRDNEQFF	TGTGCCAGCAGTTACTCCAGGAGGGACAATGAGCAGTTCTTC
NA	TRBV12-2	NA	TRBJ2-1	CASRLSETAGGRGGNNEQFF	TGTGCAAGTCGCTTATCCGAGACCGCCGGCGGGCGGGGGGGGAATAATGAGCAGTTCTTC
NA	TRBV28	NA	TRBJ1-2	CASSLSPGVPYGYTF	TGTGCCAGCAGTTTATCCCCCGGAGTTCCCTATGGCTACACCTTC
NA	TRBV4-3	NA	TRBJ2-1	CASSQDSPSHSYNEQFF	TGCGCCAGCAGCCAAGATAGCCCCTCACACTCCTACAATGAGCAGTTCTTC
TRBD1	TRBV18	NA	TRBJ1-5	CASSPWTGINQPQHF	TGTGCCAGCTCACCCTGGACAGGGATCAATCAGCCCCAGCATTTT
TRBD1	TRBV27	NA	TRBJ2-7	CASSYRGSRNEQYF	TGTGCCAGCAGTTACAGGGGATCTAGAAACGAGCAGTACTTC
TRBD1	TRBV27	NA	TRBJ1-4	CASSLDIRGQGEKLFF	TGTGCCAGCAGTTTGGACATCAGGGGGCAAGGTGAAAAACTGTTTTTT
NA	TRBV29-1	NA	TRBJ1-2	CSADGGYGYTF	TGCAGCGCCGACGGGGGTTATGGCTACACCTTC
NA	TRBV10-1	NA	TRBJ1-6	CASSDTQPGPLSSYNSPLHF	TGCGCCAGCAGTGACACACAACCGGGGCCACTAAGCTCCTATAATTCACCCCTCCACTTT
NA	TRBV7-9	NA	TRBJ2-1	CASSLARRQVDEQFF	TGTGCCAGCAGCTTAGCAAGACGACAGGTAGATGAGCAGTTCTTC
NA	TRBV30	few	TRBJ1-1	CAWRWGRTEAFF	TGTGCCTGGAGATGGGGTCGGACTGAAGCTTTCTTT
NA	TRBV7-8	NA	TRBJ2-7	CASSSGVTYEQYF	TGTGCCAGCAGCTCGGGGGTTACCTACGAGCAGTACTTC
NA	TRBV7-3	once	TRBJ1-2	CASSLNPGSYGYTF	TGTGCCAGCAGCTTAAATCCCGGGAGCTATGGCTACACCTTC
TRBD1	TRBV5-1	NA	TRBJ2-7	CASSLTGGYEQYF	TGCGCCAGCAGCTTGACAGGGGGCTACGAGCAGTACTTC
TRBD1	TRBV6-4	NA	TRBJ1-5	CARTGVGNQPQHF	TGTGCCAGAACAGGGGTGGGTAATCAGCCCCAGCATTTT
NA	TRBV5-4	NA	TRBJ1-1	CASSGDDRTFTEAFF	TGTGCCAGCAGCGGAGACGACAGGACATTCACTGAAGCTTTCTTT
NA	TRBV2	NA	TRBJ1-2	CASSEVREVGYGYTF	TGTGCCAGCAGTGAAGTTCGAGAGGTCGGGTATGGCTACACCTTC
NA	TRBV27	NA	TRBJ2-2	CASSFSPAPANTGELFF	TGTGCCAGCAGTTTCTCCCCGGCCCCCGCGAACACCGGGGAGCTGTTTTTT
NA	TRBV6-4	NA	TRBJ2-3	CASSDGSTDTQYF	TGTGCCAGCAGTGACGGGAGCACAGATACGCAGTATTTT
NA	TRBV6-5	once	TRBJ2-7	CASRRDYEQYF	TGTGCCAGCAGAAGGGACTACGAGCAGTACTTC
NA	TRBV15	NA	TRBJ1-1	CATSRVPEGRTEAFF	TGTGCCACCAGCCGCGTCCCCGAAGGGAGGACTGAAGCTTTCTTT
NA	TRBV27	NA	TRBJ2-1	CASRTKGWPGNEQFF	TGTGCCAGCAGGACAAAGGGGTGGCCAGGGAATGAGCAGTTCTTC
NA	TRBV5-4	once	TRBJ1-2	CASSLERINYGYTF	TGTGCCAGCAGCTTGGAACGGATCAACTATGGCTACACCTTC
TRBD1	TRBV19	NA	TRBJ1-1	CASSRQGLGTEAFF	TGTGCCAGTAGTAGACAGGGGTTAGGGACTGAAGCTTTCTTT
NA	TRBV19	NA	TRBJ2-2	CASSIAGATGELFF	TGTGCCAGTAGTATAGCGGGGGCCACCGGGGAGCTGTTTTTT
TRBD1	TRBV27	NA	TRBJ1-3	CASRNGDSSGNTIYF	TGTGCCAGCAGAAACGGGGACAGCTCTGGAAACACCATATATTTT
NA	TRBV7-9	few	TRBJ1-1	CASSLATGITEAFF	TGTGCCAGCAGCTTAGCCACAGGGATCACTGAAGCTTTCTTT
NA	TRBV30	NA	TRBJ1-3	CAQAEGGNTIYF	TGTGCCCAAGCGGAGGGTGGAAACACCATATATTTT